A selection of T cell receptor beta chains follows, all from one sample in a study of vaccination effects on CD4 cells after COVID-19. Measured with immunoSEQ multiplex PCR; TCRdb has only the in-frame clones, and not every one. The sample shows around 70,000 clones, more than 70% of them seen only once. The antigens these receptors bind are not known. This material consisted of CD4+ T cells from PBMCs cultured without peptide, taken before COVID-19 vaccination. All receptors come from a human donor who received a COVID-19 vaccine. CDR3s include the opening cysteine and the closing phenylalanine or tryptophan. Each record gives: V gene, D gene, J gene, clone size, CDR3 protein, CDR3 DNA. D genes are given only for firm matches. The size entry is marked missing in some rows and otherwise reads once, few, many or a size class.

v_gene: TRBV5-6; d_gene: TRBD2; j_gene: TRBJ2-5; abundance: NA; CDR3aa: CASEGGPQRGYQETQYF; CDR3nt: TGTGCCAGTGAGGGGGGCCCACAGCGGGGGTACCAAGAGACCCAGTACTTC
v_gene: TRBV5-1; d_gene: TRBD2; j_gene: TRBJ2-1; abundance: NA; CDR3aa: CASSLPGLAGGYNEQFF; CDR3nt: TGCGCCAGCAGCTTGCCCGGGCTAGCGGGGGGGTACAATGAGCAGTTCTTC
v_gene: TRBV5-5; d_gene: NA; j_gene: TRBJ1-1; abundance: NA; CDR3aa: CASRRQVPDTEAFF; CDR3nt: TGTGCCAGCAGACGACAGGTCCCGGACACTGAAGCTTTCTTT
v_gene: TRBV6-1; d_gene: TRBD1; j_gene: TRBJ1-1; abundance: NA; CDR3aa: CASSEQGGQDTRPAFF; CDR3nt: TGTGCCAGCAGTGAACAAGGGGGACAGGATACTCGACCGGCTTTCTTT
v_gene: TRBV24-1; d_gene: NA; j_gene: TRBJ1-4; abundance: NA; CDR3aa: CATSDRTGGHEKLFF; CDR3nt: TGTGCCACCAGTGATAGGACTGGGGGGCATGAAAAACTGTTTTTT
v_gene: TRBV3-1/TRBV3-2; d_gene: NA; j_gene: TRBJ1-1; abundance: NA; CDR3aa: CASSQGRGGGTEAFF; CDR3nt: TGTGCCAGCAGCCAAGGTCGGGGCGGCGGCACTGAAGCTTTCTTT
v_gene: TRBV5-1; d_gene: NA; j_gene: TRBJ1-2; abundance: NA; CDR3aa: CASSLDGDYGYTF; CDR3nt: TGCGCCAGCAGCTTGGACGGAGACTATGGCTACACCTTC
v_gene: TRBV25-1; d_gene: TRBD1; j_gene: TRBJ1-2; abundance: NA; CDR3aa: CASRGQVGSYYTF; CDR3nt: TGTGCCAGCAGGGGACAGGTCGGTTCGTACTACACCTTC
v_gene: TRBV6-6; d_gene: NA; j_gene: TRBJ1-2; abundance: once; CDR3aa: CASSYSGGSGYTF; CDR3nt: TGTGCCAGCAGTTACAGTGGGGGCAGTGGCTACACCTTC
v_gene: TRBV5-1; d_gene: NA; j_gene: TRBJ2-2; abundance: NA; CDR3aa: CASSLEAVTGELFF; CDR3nt: TGCGCCAGCAGCTTGGAGGCAGTTACCGGGGAGCTGTTTTTT
v_gene: TRBV5-1; d_gene: TRBD1; j_gene: TRBJ2-2; abundance: NA; CDR3aa: CASSLGTGTGELFF; CDR3nt: TGCGCCAGCAGCTTAGGGACAGGGACCGGGGAGCTGTTTTTT
v_gene: TRBV2; d_gene: NA; j_gene: TRBJ1-2; abundance: NA; CDR3aa: CASSEGGVGFDGYTF; CDR3nt: TGTGCCAGCAGTGAAGGTGGAGTCGGCTTTGATGGCTACACCTTC
v_gene: TRBV19; d_gene: TRBD1; j_gene: TRBJ2-5; abundance: NA; CDR3aa: CASSILKGQGKETQYF; CDR3nt: TGTGCCAGTAGTATATTAAAGGGACAGGGGAAAGAGACCCAGTACTTC
v_gene: TRBV10-1; d_gene: TRBD1; j_gene: TRBJ1-2; abundance: NA; CDR3aa: CASRGQGADGYTF; CDR3nt: TGCGCCAGCAGGGGACAGGGGGCGGATGGCTACACCTTC
v_gene: TRBV4-3; d_gene: NA; j_gene: TRBJ1-2; abundance: NA; CDR3aa: CASSQDNGPQRGYTF; CDR3nt: TGCGCCAGCAGCCAAGACAATGGACCACAGAGGGGCTACACCTTC
v_gene: TRBV3-1/TRBV3-2; d_gene: NA; j_gene: TRBJ2-5; abundance: NA; CDR3aa: CASSHAGPETQYF; CDR3nt: TGTGCCAGCAGCCATGCGGGGCCGGAGACCCAGTACTTC
v_gene: TRBV10-3; d_gene: NA; j_gene: TRBJ1-6; abundance: NA; CDR3aa: CAISESAASPLHF; CDR3nt: TGTGCCATCAGTGAGTCCGCGGCTTCACCCCTCCACTTT
v_gene: TRBV19; d_gene: NA; j_gene: TRBJ2-1; abundance: NA; CDR3aa: CASSIFPSSSSYNEQFF; CDR3nt: TGTGCCAGTAGTATTTTTCCTAGTTCGAGCTCCTACAATGAGCAGTTCTTC
v_gene: TRBV19; d_gene: NA; j_gene: TRBJ1-6; abundance: NA; CDR3aa: CASSTGNYNSPLHF; CDR3nt: TGTGCCAGTAGCACCGGGAACTATAATTCACCCCTCCACTTT
v_gene: TRBV7-3; d_gene: NA; j_gene: TRBJ2-1; abundance: NA; CDR3aa: CASSLNGFGTAVGEQFF; CDR3nt: TGTGCCAGCAGCTTAAATGGCTTCGGGACGGCGGTGGGTGAGCAGTTCTTC
v_gene: TRBV23-1; d_gene: TRBD1; j_gene: TRBJ1-5; abundance: NA; CDR3aa: CARDYNRGGNQPQHF; CDR3nt: TGCGCCAGGGATTATAACAGGGGCGGCAATCAGCCCCAGCATTTT
v_gene: TRBV5-1; d_gene: TRBD1; j_gene: TRBJ2-3; abundance: NA; CDR3aa: CASSFGDRDTDTQYF; CDR3nt: TGCGCCAGCAGCTTTGGAGACAGGGACACAGATACGCAGTATTTT
v_gene: TRBV4-1; d_gene: NA; j_gene: TRBJ2-5; abundance: NA; CDR3aa: CASSRGAVETQYF; CDR3nt: TGCGCCAGCAGCCGGGGGGCTGTTGAGACCCAGTACTTC
v_gene: TRBV7-8; d_gene: NA; j_gene: TRBJ1-1; abundance: once; CDR3aa: CASSVTAGYTEAFF; CDR3nt: TGTGCCAGCAGCGTTACAGCAGGCTACACTGAAGCTTTCTTT
v_gene: TRBV6-5; d_gene: TRBD1; j_gene: TRBJ2-2; abundance: few; CDR3aa: CASSYDRVGTGELFF; CDR3nt: TGTGCCAGCAGTTACGACAGGGTTGGCACCGGGGAGCTGTTTTTT
v_gene: TRBV6-6; d_gene: NA; j_gene: TRBJ1-2; abundance: NA; CDR3aa: CASSYSRGAKGYTF; CDR3nt: TGTGCCAGCAGTTACTCTCGGGGGGCAAAGGGCTACACCTTC
v_gene: TRBV11-2; d_gene: TRBD1; j_gene: TRBJ2-3; abundance: NA; CDR3aa: CASSLYTSGTGGTDTQYF; CDR3nt: TGTGCCAGCAGCCTCTACACCTCCGGGACAGGAGGCACAGATACGCAGTATTTT
v_gene: TRBV19; d_gene: NA; j_gene: TRBJ2-6; abundance: NA; CDR3aa: CASSIQGSGANVLTF; CDR3nt: TGTGCCAGTAGTATACAGGGTTCTGGGGCCAACGTCCTGACTTTC
v_gene: TRBV5-1; d_gene: NA; j_gene: TRBJ2-3; abundance: NA; CDR3aa: CASRLGTNTDTQYF; CDR3nt: TGCGCCAGCAGATTGGGGACCAACACAGATACGCAGTATTTT
v_gene: TRBV30; d_gene: NA; j_gene: TRBJ2-3; abundance: once; CDR3aa: CAWSLRSPDTQYF; CDR3nt: TGTGCCTGGAGTCTGAGGAGCCCAGATACGCAGTATTTT
v_gene: TRBV27; d_gene: TRBD1; j_gene: TRBJ1-6; abundance: NA; CDR3aa: CASSLEGQVDSPLHF; CDR3nt: TGTGCCAGCAGTTTAGAGGGACAGGTTGATTCACCCCTCCACTTT
v_gene: TRBV7-8; d_gene: NA; j_gene: TRBJ2-1; abundance: NA; CDR3aa: CASRLDRNNEQFF; CDR3nt: TGTGCCAGCAGGTTAGACAGGAACAATGAGCAGTTCTTC
v_gene: TRBV9; d_gene: NA; j_gene: TRBJ2-1; abundance: NA; CDR3aa: CASSVEGYEQFF; CDR3nt: TGTGCCAGCAGCGTAGAAGGGTATGAGCAGTTCTTC
v_gene: TRBV30; d_gene: NA; j_gene: TRBJ1-2; abundance: NA; CDR3aa: CAWKLERSGGYTF; CDR3nt: TGTGCCTGGAAGCTGGAAAGGTCGGGTGGCTACACCTTC
v_gene: TRBV6-5; d_gene: NA; j_gene: TRBJ1-5; abundance: NA; CDR3aa: CASSYSQYQPQHF; CDR3nt: TGTGCCAGCAGTTACTCGCAGTATCAGCCCCAGCATTTT
v_gene: TRBV11-2; d_gene: NA; j_gene: TRBJ1-6; abundance: NA; CDR3aa: CASSFKYNSPLHF; CDR3nt: TGTGCCAGCAGCTTTAAGTATAATTCACCCCTCCACTTT
v_gene: TRBV5-1; d_gene: TRBD1; j_gene: TRBJ2-3; abundance: NA; CDR3aa: CASSTYRGEGTDTQYF; CDR3nt: TGCGCCAGCAGCACCTACAGGGGGGAAGGGACAGATACGCAGTATTTT
v_gene: TRBV5-1; d_gene: NA; j_gene: TRBJ2-2; abundance: NA; CDR3aa: CASQTGIGGTGELFF; CDR3nt: TGCGCCAGCCAGACAGGGATCGGGGGCACCGGGGAGCTGTTTTTT